This T cell receptor beta chain was sequenced in a study of blood T cells in healthy people across ages. General observations from the study: Donor CMV infection status was unknown, possibly confounding age-related changes in expanded clonotypes.

V shed 0 bases and J 4 bases; nucleotides not matched to a gene: 7. CDR3 length: 15 residues. Germline CDR1 is DFQATT and CDR2 is SNEGSKA (reference sequence). Total RNA extracted from each sample amounted to at least 6 micrograms. A sample-barcoded 5' primer and a J-beta primer mix were used in a second PCR of roughly 6 to 11 cycles. Each cDNA molecule, via a template-switch adaptor with 12 random nucleotides, was tagged. Each CDR3 protein gets one entry after TCRdb re-called the 5' RACE reads with MiXCR. The sample lists approximately 800,000 distinct CDR3 sequences; 46% were seen once. This clonotype has a handful of counts. Its antigen is as yet unknown.

The sequencing sample was made of blood. The chain recombines TRBV20-1 with TRBJ2-5, with 8 nucleotides matching TRBD1. The TCR sequence derives from a man at least 80 years old in good health. CDR3 amino acids: CSARDSGQARETQYF. DNA for the CDR3: TGCAGTGCTAGAGATTCGGGACAGGCAAGAGAGACCCAGTACTTC.